A selection of T cell receptor beta chains follows, all from one sample in a study of shared clonotypes between healthy human individuals. Only in-frame clones appear in the TCRdb table, and some are missing; sequencing was by immunoSEQ multiplex PCR. This table holds approximately 350,000 clones, roughly 70% found once. The sample comprised memory CD4+ T cells sorted from blood. All receptors come from a man younger than 45 in good health. CDR3s include the opening cysteine and the closing phenylalanine or tryptophan. The D gene is left open where the match is weak. Only part of the rows carry a size: once, few, many, or a class if the clone is expanded.

CASSVEGLLSNTGELFF,TGTGCCAGCAGCGTAGAAGGTTTACTCTCGAACACCGGGGAGCTGTTTTTT,TRBJ2-2,TRBV9,NA,NA
CASSSQGAEAFF,TGTGCCAGCAGCTCACAGGGGGCTGAAGCTTTCTTT,TRBJ1-1,TRBV11-2,TRBD1,NA
CASSFKGDTEAFF,TGCGCCAGCAGCTTCAAAGGTGACACTGAAGCTTTCTTT,TRBJ1-1,TRBV5-1,NA,NA
CASRGRWDSRVGEQFF,TGTGCCAGCAGGGGGCGATGGGACAGCCGGGTTGGAGAGCAGTTCTTC,TRBJ2-1,TRBV2,TRBD1,NA
CASSVIFYEQYF,TGTGCCAGCAGTGTGATTTTCTACGAGCAGTACTTC,TRBJ2-7,TRBV6-1,NA,NA
CASILAASAYGYTF,NA,TRBJ1-2,TRBV6-1,NA,NA
CASSAFSNRDQPQHF,TGTGCCAGCAGCGCCTTTTCCAACAGGGATCAGCCCCAGCATTTT,TRBJ1-5,TRBV7-9,NA,NA
CASSSSREGDTQYF,TGTGCCAGCAGCTCCTCCCGGGAAGGGGATACGCAGTATTTT,TRBJ2-3,TRBV7-3,NA,NA
CASSLRAAGGHNEQFF,TGTGCCAGCAGTTTAAGGGCCGCGGGTGGACACAATGAGCAGTTCTTC,TRBJ2-1,TRBV27,NA,NA
CAITTGATYEQYF,TGTGCCATAACGACAGGGGCCACCTACGAGCAGTACTTC,TRBJ2-7,TRBV10-3,TRBD1,NA
CASSDTGTGGGQYF,TGTGCCAGCAGTGACACCGGGACAGGGGGAGGCCAATACTTC,TRBJ2-7,TRBV2,TRBD1,NA
CASSLYMNTEAFF,TGTGCCAGCAGCTTATACATGAACACTGAAGCTTTCTTT,TRBJ1-1,TRBV7-2,NA,few
CSVNRPGRTNEQFF,TGCAGCGTGAACCGGCCGGGACGTACTAATGAGCAGTTCTTC,TRBJ2-1,TRBV29-1,NA,NA
CASRETGATYEQYF,TGTGCCAGCAGAGAAACCGGGGCCACCTACGAGCAGTACTTC,TRBJ2-7,TRBV2,NA,NA
CASSLRGLFKETQYF,TGCGCCAGCAGCCTGAGGGGGTTATTCAAAGAGACCCAGTACTTC,TRBJ2-5,TRBV5-1,NA,NA
CASSHPGSGRFRSYEQFF,TGTGCCAGCAGCCACCCGGGTAGCGGGAGGTTTCGTTCATATGAGCAGTTCTTC,TRBJ2-1,TRBV9,TRBD2,NA
CSVAESQETQYF,TGCAGCGTCGCGGAGAGTCAAGAGACCCAGTACTTC,TRBJ2-5,TRBV29-1,NA,NA